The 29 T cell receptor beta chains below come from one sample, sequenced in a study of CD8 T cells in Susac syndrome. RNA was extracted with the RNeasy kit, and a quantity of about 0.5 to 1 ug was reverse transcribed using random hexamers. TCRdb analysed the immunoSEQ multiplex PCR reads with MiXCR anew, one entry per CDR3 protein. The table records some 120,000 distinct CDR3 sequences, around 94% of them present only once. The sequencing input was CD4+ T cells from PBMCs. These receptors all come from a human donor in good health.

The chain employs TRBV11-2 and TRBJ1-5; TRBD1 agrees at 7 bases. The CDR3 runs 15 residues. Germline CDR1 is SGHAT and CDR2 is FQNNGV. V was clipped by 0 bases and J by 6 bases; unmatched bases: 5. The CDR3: CASSLDPGGTQPQHF. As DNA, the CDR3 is TGTGCCAGCAGCTTAGACCCAGGGGGAACTCAGCCCCAGCATTTT.

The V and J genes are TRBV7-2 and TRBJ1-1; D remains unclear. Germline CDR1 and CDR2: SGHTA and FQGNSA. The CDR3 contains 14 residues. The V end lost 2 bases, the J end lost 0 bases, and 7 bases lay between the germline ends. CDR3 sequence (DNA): TGTGCCAGCAGCTTACTTGCCCTGAACACTGAAGCTTTCTTT. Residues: CASSLLALNTEAFF. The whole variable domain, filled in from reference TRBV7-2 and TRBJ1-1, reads GAGVSQSPSNKVTEKGKDVELRCDPISGHTALYWYRQSLGQGLEFLIYFQGNSAPDKSGLPSDRFSAERTGGSVSTLTIQRTQQEDSAVYLCASSLLALNTEAFFGQGTRLTVV.

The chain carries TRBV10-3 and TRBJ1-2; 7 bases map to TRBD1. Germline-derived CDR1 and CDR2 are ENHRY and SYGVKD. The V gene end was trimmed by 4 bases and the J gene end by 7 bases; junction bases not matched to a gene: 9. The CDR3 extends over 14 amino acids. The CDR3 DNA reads TGTGCCATCAGTGTTGAGGACAGGACCTCTGGCTACACCTTC. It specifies CAISVEDRTSGYTF.

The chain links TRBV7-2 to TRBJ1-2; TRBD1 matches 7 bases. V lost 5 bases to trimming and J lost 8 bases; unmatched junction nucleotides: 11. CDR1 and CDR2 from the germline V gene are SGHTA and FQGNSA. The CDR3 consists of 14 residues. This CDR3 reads CASSHDRVSNGYTF. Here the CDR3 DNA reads TGTGCCAGCAGCCACGACAGGGTCAGTAACGGCTACACCTTC. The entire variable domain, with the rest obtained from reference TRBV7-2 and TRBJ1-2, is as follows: GAGVSQSPSNKVTEKGKDVELRCDPISGHTALYWYRQSLGQGLEFLIYFQGNSAPDKSGLPSDRFSAERTGGSVSTLTIQRTQQEDSAVYLCASSHDRVSNGYTFGSGTRLTVV.

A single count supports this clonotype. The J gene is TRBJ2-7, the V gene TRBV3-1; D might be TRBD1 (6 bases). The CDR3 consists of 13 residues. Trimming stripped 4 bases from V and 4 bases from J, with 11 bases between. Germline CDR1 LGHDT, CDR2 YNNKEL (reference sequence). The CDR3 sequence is CASSLTQGYEQYF. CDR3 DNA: TGTGCCAGCAGCCTGACACAGGGATACGAGCAGTACTTC.

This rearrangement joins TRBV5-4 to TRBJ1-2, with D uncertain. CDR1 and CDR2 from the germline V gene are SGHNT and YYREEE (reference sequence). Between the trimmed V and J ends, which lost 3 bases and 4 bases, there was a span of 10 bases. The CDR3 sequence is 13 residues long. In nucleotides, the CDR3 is TGTGCCAGCAGCTCAAGTGGGAGCTATGGCTACACCTTC. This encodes CASSSSGSYGYTF.

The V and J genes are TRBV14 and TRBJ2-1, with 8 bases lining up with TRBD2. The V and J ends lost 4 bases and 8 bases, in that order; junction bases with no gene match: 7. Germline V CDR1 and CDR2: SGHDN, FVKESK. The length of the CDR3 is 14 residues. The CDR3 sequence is CASSRGTSYDEQFF. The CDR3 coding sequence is TGTGCCAGCAGCCGCGGGACTAGTTACGATGAGCAGTTCTTC.

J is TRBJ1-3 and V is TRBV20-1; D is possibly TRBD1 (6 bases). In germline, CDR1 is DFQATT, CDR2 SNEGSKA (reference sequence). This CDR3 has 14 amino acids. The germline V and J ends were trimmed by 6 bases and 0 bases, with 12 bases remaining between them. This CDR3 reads CSARGPISGNTIYF. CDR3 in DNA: TGCAGTGCCCGGGGGCCCATCTCTGGAAACACCATATATTTT.

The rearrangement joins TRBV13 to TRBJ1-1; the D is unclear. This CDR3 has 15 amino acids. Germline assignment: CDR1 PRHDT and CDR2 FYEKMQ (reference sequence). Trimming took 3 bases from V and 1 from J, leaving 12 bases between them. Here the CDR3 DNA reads TGTGCCAGCAGCTTCTATGGCAGGTCGAACACTGAAGCTTTCTTT. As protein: CASSFYGRSNTEAFF.

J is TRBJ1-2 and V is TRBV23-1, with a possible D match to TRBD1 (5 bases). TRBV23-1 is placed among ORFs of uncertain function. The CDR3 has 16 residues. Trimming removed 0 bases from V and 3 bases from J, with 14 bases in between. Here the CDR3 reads CASSQSDFLTDYGYTF. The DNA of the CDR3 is TGCGCCAGCAGTCAATCGGATTTTTTGACAGACTATGGCTACACCTTC.

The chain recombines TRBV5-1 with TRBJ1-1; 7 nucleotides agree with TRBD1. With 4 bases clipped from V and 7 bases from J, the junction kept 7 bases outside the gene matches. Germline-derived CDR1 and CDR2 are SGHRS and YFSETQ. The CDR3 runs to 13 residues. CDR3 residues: CASSGDSQVEAFF. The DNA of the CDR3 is TGCGCCAGCAGCGGGGACAGTCAAGTTGAAGCTTTCTTT.

CDR3 sequence: CASSSTPGLAGVTGNEQYF. The CDR3 nucleotides read TGTGCCAGCAGCTCGACGCCGGGACTAGCGGGAGTTACCGGCAACGAGCAGTACTTC. V gene TRBV7-9 combines with J gene TRBJ2-7; 14 nucleotides match TRBD2. Germline CDR1 reads SEHNR; CDR2 reads FQNEAQ (reference sequence). The CDR3 is made up of 19 amino acids. V gave up 4 bases and J gave up 5 bases; unmatched junction bases: 16. Based on the CDR3 plus reference TRBV7-9 and TRBJ2-7, the full variable domain is DTGVSQNPRHKITKRGQNVTFRCDPISEHNRLYWYRQTLGQGPEFLTYFQNEAQLEKSRLLSDRFSAERPKGSFSTLEIQRTEQGDSAMYLCASSSTPGLAGVTGNEQYFGPGTRLTVT.

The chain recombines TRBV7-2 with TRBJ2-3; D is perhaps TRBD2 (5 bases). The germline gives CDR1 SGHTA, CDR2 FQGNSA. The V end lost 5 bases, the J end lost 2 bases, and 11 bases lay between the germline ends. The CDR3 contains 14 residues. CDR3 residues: CASSPWESTDTQYF. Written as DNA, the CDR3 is TGTGCCAGCAGCCCTTGGGAGTCCACAGATACGCAGTATTTT.

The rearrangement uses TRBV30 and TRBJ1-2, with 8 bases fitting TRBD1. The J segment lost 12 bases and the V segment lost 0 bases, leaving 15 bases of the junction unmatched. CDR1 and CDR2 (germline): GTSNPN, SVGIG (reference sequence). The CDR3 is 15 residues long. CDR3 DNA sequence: TGTGCCTGGAGTGTACAGGGGGGTATTTTCGCTTTGAACACCTTC. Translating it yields CAWSVQGGIFALNTF.

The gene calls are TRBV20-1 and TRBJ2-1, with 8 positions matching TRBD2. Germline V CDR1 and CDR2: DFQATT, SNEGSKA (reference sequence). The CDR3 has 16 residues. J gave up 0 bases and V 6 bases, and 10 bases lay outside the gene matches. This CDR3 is CSAKLAGASSYNEQFF. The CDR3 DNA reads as TGCAGTGCCAAGCTAGCGGGCGCGAGCTCCTACAATGAGCAGTTCTTC.

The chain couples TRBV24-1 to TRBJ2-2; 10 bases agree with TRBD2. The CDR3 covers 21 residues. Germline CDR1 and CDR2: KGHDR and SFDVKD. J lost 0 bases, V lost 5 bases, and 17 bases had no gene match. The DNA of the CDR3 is TGTGCCACCAGTGCTGCAACCGGGACTAGCGCCCAACCAGCGAACACCGGGGAGCTGTTTTTT. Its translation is CATSAATGTSAQPANTGELFF.

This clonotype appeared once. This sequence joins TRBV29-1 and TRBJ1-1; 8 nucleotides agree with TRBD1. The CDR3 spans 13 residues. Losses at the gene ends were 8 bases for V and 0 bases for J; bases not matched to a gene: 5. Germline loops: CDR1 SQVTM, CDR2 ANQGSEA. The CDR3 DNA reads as TGCAGCAACACACAGGGGGTGAACACTGAAGCTTTCTTT. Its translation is CSNTQGVNTEAFF.

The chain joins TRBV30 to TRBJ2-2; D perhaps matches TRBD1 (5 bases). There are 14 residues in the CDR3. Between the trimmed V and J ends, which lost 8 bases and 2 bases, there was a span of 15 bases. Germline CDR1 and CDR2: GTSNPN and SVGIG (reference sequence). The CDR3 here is CARKGHFNTGELFF. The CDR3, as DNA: TGTGCCCGAAAGGGGCATTTCAACACCGGGGAGCTGTTTTTT.

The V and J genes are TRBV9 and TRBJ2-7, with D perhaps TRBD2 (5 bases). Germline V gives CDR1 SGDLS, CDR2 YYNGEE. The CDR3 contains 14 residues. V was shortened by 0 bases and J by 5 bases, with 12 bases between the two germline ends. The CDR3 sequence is CASSVGVGRDEQYF. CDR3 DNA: TGTGCCAGCAGCGTAGGGGTAGGGCGGGACGAGCAGTACTTC.

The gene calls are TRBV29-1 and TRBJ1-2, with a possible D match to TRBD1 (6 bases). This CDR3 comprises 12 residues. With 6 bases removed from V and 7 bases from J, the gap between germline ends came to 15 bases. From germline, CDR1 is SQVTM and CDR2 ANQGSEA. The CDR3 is CSVGLQGSGYTF. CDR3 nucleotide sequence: TGCAGCGTGGGTCTTCAGGGGAGTGGCTACACCTTC.

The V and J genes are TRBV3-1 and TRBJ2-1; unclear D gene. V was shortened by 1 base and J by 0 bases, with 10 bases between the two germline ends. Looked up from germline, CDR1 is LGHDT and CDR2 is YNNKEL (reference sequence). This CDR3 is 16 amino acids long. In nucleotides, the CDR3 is TGTGCCAGCAGCCAAGTCGTAACTCACTCCTACAATGAGCAGTTCTTC. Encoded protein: CASSQVVTHSYNEQFF.

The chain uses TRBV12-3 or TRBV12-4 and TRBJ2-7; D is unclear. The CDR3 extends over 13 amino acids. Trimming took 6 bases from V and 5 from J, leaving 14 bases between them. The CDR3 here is CASRLPSGHEQYF. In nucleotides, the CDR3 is TGTGCCAGCAGGCTTCCGTCGGGCCACGAGCAGTACTTC.

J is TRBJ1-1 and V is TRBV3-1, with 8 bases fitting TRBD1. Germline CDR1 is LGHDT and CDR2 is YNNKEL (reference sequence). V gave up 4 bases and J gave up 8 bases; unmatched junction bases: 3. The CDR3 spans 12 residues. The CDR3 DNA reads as TGTGCCAGCAGCCCTGGACAGGGAGAAGCTTTCTTT. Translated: CASSPGQGEAFF.

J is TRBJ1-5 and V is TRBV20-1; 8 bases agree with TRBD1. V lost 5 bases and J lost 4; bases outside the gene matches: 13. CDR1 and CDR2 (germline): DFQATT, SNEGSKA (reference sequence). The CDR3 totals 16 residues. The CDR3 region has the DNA TGCAGTGCTCTCCCCTGGGGGGACAGGAGAAATCAGCCCCAGCATTTT. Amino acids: CSALPWGDRRNQPQHF.

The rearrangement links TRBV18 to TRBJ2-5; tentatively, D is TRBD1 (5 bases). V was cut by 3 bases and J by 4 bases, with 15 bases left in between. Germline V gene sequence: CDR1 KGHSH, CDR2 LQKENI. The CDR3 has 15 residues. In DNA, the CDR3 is TGTGCCAGCTCACCCCCCCTCAGGGAAGGAGAGACCCAGTACTTC. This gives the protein CASSPPLREGETQYF.

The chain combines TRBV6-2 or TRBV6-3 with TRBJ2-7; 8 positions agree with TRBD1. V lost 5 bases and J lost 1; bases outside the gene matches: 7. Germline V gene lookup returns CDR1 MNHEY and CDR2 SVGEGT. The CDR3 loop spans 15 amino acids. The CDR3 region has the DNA TGTGCCAGCAGTCAACTCCGGGACAGGTCCTACGAGCAGTACTTC. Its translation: CASSQLRDRSYEQYF.

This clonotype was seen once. CDR3: CASSFGQGGTFNYGYTF. The CDR3 bases are TGTGCCAGCAGCTTCGGCCAGGGGGGTACCTTTAACTATGGCTACACCTTC. The rearrangement links TRBV7-8 to TRBJ1-2, with 7 positions matching TRBD1. Per germline, CDR1 SGHVS and CDR2 FQNEAQ. The V segment lost 3 bases and the J segment 1 base; nucleotides outside the gene matches: 11. This CDR3 has 17 amino acids.

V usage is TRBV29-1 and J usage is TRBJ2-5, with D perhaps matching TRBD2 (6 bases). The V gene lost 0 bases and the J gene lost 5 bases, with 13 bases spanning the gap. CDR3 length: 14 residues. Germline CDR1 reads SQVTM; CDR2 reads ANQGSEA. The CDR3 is CSVEEEGPGETQYF. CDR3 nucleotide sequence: TGCAGCGTTGAAGAGGAGGGGCCGGGGGAGACCCAGTACTTC. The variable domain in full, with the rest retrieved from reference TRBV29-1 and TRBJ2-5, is SAVISQKPSRDICQRGTSLTIQCQVDSQVTMMFWYRQQPGQSLTLIATANQGSEATYESGFVIDKFPISRPNLTFSTLTVSNMSPEDSSIYLCSVEEEGPGETQYFGPGTRLLVL.

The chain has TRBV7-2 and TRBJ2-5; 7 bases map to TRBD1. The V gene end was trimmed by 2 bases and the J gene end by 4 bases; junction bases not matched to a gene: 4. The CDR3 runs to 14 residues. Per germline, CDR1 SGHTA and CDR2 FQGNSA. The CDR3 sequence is CASSLSRGRETQYF. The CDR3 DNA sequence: TGTGCCAGCAGCTTAAGCAGGGGGAGAGAGACCCAGTACTTC.